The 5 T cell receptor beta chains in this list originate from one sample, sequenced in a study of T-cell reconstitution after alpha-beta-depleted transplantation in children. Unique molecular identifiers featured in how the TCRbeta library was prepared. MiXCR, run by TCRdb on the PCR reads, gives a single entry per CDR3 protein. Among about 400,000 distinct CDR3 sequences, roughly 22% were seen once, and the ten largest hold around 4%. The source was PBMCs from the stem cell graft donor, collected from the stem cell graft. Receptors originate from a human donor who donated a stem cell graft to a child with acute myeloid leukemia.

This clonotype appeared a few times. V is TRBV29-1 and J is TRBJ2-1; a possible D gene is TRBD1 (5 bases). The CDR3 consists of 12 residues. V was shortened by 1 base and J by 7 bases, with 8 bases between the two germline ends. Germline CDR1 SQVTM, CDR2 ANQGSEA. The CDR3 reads CSVEGGPNEQFF. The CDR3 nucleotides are TGCAGCGTTGAAGGGGGCCCGAATGAGCAGTTCTTC.

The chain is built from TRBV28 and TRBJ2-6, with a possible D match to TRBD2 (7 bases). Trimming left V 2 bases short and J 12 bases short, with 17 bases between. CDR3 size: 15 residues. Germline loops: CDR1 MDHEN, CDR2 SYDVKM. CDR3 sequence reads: CASSLRGGIGGVLTF. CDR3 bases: TGTGCCAGCAGTTTAAGGGGGGGCATCGGGGGCGTCCTGACTTTC.

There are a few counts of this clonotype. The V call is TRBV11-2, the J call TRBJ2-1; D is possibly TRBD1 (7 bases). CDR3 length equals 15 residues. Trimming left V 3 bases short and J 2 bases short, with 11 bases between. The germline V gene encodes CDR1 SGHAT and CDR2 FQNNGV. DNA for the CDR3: TGTGCCAGCAGCTTCAGGGGGACTGCCTACAATGAGCAGTTCTTC. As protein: CASSFRGTAYNEQFF.

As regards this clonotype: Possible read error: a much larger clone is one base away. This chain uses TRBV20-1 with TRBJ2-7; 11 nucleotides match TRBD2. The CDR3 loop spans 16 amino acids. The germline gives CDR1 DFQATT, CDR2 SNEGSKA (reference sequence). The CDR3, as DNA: TGCTGTGCTGAGCCGGCTCTACTAGCGGGAGTTTACGAGCAGTACTTC. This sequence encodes CCAEPALLAGVYEQYF.

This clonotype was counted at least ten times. Here the CDR3 DNA reads TGTGCCATCAGTGACCCGAGGATGAACACTGAAGCTTTCTTT. Amino acids: CAISDPRMNTEAFF. The chain is built from TRBV10-3 and TRBJ1-1, with unresolved D. Germline assignment: CDR1 ENHRY and CDR2 SYGVKD. This CDR3 is built from 14 residues. V was cut by 3 bases and J by 0 bases, with 8 bases left in between.